The present T cell receptor (beta chain) was sequenced within a study of cytotoxic CD8 clonotypes in ibrutinib-treated CLL. At the level of the study: Patients attained 24 partial and 2 complete responses; at median approximately 68 months, about 14 remained remitted while around 12 progressed.

Study-wide results and limits: While tracking circulating CD8+ T-cell counts, baseline clonality exceeded that of age-matched healthy donors.

The J segment lost 4 bases and the V segment lost 4 bases, leaving 11 bases of the junction unmatched. Germline CDR1 and CDR2: SGHRS and YFSETQ. The CDR3 length is 17 residues. With regard to this clone: Its target is not known.

Sequencing used immunoSEQ multiplex PCR; TCRdb keeps in-frame clones, though not all of them. The data hold approximately 80,000 clones, with approximately 86% observed a single time. The origin of this receptor is a human donor with chronic lymphocytic leukemia. The input for sequencing was PBMCs, taken before ibrutinib treatment. The gene calls are TRBV5-1 and TRBJ2-3; TRBD2 aligns across 11 bases. CDR3: CASSTGASGRLPDTQYF. The CDR3, as DNA: TGCGCCAGCAGCACCGGCGCTAGCGGGAGGCTCCCAGATACGCAGTATTTT. The whole variable domain, filled in from reference TRBV5-1 and TRBJ2-3, reads KAGVTQTPRYLIKTRGQQVTLSCSPISGHRSVSWYQQTPGQGLQFLFEYFSETQRNKGNFPGRFSGRQFSNSRSEMNVSTLELGDSALYLCASSTGASGRLPDTQYFGPGTRLTVL.